This T cell receptor (beta chain) originates from a study of cytotoxic CD8 clonotypes in ibrutinib-treated CLL. Overall study context: Mean productive templates were about 260,000; mean productive rearrangements were around 90,000. Study outcomes and limitations: Clonality went higher at ibrutinib response and then dropped back toward baseline at progression. Treatment left the uncommon public clonotypes either contracted or stable in frequency. Patients showed higher baseline clonality than age-matched healthy donors, and it tracked circulating CD8+ T-cell counts.

This clone has only one observation. No antigen is known for it. In germline, CDR1 is LNHNV, CDR2 YYDKDF (reference sequence). V was clipped by 4 bases and J by 4 bases, with 16 bases between them. The CDR3 is made up of 15 amino acids. Some clones are missing from TCRdb's copy, which holds only in-frame ones; the method was immunoSEQ multiplex PCR. The sample yields about 200,000 clones, roughly 77% seen once. The sequence was obtained from a human donor with chronic lymphocytic leukemia. V usage is TRBV15 and J usage is TRBJ1-2, with no clear D. The material sequenced was PBMCs, taken after 12 months of ibrutinib treatment. The CDR3 region is CATSTSPGGGYGYTF. The CDR3 DNA sequence: TGTGCCACCAGCACAAGCCCTGGAGGAGGCTATGGCTACACCTTC.